This record covers a single T cell receptor (beta chain). V lost 4 bases and J 5 bases, leaving 23 bases between the germline ends. The CDR3 has 17 amino acids. The germline gives CDR1 SGHRS, CDR2 YFSETQ. The data originate from a study of blood T cell repertoires in COVID-19. Overall study: PBMCs, B-cell-depleted T cells, or T cells were the source of the cDNA or gDNA that made up the material.

The table came from immunoSEQ multiplex PCR; TCRdb's copy has only in-frame clones and leaves some out. Here the sample spans about 290,000 clones, under 90% being singletons. Recruited during active infection, patients (from Seattle) were subsequently followed longitudinally. The sequence was collected from a woman aged 30 to 39 with COVID-19, enrolled during active disease. The V and J genes are TRBV5-1 and TRBJ2-3, with D possibly TRBD2 on 5 matching bases. Sequencing was done on a sample of peripheral blood. The CDR3 sequence is CASSLAMDFLGVDTQYF. The CDR3 nucleotides read TGCGCCAGCAGCCTCGCGATGGACTTCCTCGGCGTAGATACGCAGTATTTT.